This section outlines one TCR beta chain sequence together with its context. Measured with immunoSEQ multiplex PCR; TCRdb has only the in-frame clones, and not every one. The sample lists 85,000 to 95,000 clones; roughly 89% were seen once. This entry is derived from a study of T cell changes during pregnancy in multiple sclerosis. Germline assignment: CDR1 SGHRS and CDR2 YFSETQ. The CDR3 is made up of 14 amino acids. With 2 bases removed from V and 4 bases from J, the gap between germline ends came to 12 bases. The starting material was peripheral blood, obtained after pregnancy. The clonotype comes from a female donor in good health, enrolled as a control in a pregnancy study. This chain links TRBV5-1 with TRBJ2-5; D might be TRBD2 (5 bases). Here the CDR3 reads CASSFVSRGETQYF. The DNA for the CDR3 is TGCGCCAGCAGCTTCGTGTCCCGGGGAGAGACCCAGTACTTC.